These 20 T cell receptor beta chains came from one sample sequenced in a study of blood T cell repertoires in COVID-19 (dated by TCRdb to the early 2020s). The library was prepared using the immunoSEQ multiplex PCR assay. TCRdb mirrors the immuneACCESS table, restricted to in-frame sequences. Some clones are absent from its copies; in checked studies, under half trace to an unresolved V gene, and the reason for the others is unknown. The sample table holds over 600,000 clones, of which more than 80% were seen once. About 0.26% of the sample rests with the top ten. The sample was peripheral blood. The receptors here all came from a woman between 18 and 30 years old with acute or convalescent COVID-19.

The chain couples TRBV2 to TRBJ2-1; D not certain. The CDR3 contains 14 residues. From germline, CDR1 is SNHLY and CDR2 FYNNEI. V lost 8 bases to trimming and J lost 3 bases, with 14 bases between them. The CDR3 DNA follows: TGTGCCAGCGCCTTAGTCCTCCGCTACAATGAGCAGTTCTTC. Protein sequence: CASALVLRYNEQFF.

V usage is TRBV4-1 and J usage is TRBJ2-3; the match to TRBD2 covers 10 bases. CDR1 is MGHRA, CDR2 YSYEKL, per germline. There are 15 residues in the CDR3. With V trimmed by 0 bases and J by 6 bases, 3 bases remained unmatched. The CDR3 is CASSQDKTSGDTQYF. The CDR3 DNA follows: TGCGCCAGCAGCCAAGATAAGACTAGCGGGGATACGCAGTATTTT.

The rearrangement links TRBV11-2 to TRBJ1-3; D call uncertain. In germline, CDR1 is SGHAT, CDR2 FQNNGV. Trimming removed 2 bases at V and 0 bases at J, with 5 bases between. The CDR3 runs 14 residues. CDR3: CASSLTPSGNTIYF. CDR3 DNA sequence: TGTGCCAGCAGCTTAACACCCTCTGGAAACACCATATATTTT.

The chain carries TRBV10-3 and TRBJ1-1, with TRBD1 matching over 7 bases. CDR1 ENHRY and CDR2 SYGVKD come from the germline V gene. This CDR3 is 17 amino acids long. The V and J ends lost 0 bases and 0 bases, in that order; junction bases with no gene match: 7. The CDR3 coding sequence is TGTGCCATCAGTGAGTCTCGGACAGGCGATATGAACACTGAAGCTTTCTTT. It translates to CAISESRTGDMNTEAFF.

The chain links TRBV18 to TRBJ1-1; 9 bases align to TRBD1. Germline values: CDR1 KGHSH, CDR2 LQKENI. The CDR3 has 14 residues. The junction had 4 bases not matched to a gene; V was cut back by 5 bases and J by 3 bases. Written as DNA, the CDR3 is TGTGCCAGCTCAGGACAGGGGAGGGACACTGAAGCTTTCTTT. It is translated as CASSGQGRDTEAFF.

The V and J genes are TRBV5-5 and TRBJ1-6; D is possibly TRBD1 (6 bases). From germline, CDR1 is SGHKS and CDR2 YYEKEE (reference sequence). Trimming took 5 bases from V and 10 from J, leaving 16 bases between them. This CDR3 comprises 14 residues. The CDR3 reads CASRAVRGQSPLHF. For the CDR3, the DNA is TGTGCCAGCAGGGCCGTCAGGGGTCAATCACCCCTCCACTTT.

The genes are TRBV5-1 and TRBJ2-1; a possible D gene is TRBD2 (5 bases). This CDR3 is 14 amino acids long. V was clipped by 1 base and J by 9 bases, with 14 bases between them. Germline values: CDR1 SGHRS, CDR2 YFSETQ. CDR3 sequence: CASSLMARVGEQFF. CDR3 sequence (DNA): TGCGCCAGCAGCTTGATGGCGAGGGTTGGTGAGCAGTTCTTC.

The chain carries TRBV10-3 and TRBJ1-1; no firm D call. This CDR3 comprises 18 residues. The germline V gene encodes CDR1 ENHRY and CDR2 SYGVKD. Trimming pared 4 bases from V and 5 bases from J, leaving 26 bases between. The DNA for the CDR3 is TGTGCCATCAGTGCGTCACCGGGCCCTCGGGGATTGAGTACTGAAGCTTTCTTT. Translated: CAISASPGPRGLSTEAFF.

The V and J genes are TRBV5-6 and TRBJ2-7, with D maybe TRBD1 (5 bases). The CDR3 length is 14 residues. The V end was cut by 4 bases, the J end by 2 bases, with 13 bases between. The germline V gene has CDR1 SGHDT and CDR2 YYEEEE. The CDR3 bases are TGTGCCAGCAGCCTCCCTCTGACAGCCTACGAGCAGTACTTC. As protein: CASSLPLTAYEQYF. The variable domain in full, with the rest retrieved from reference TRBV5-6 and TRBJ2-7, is DAGVTQSPTHLIKTRGQQVTLRCSPKSGHDTVSWYQQALGQGPQFIFQYYEEEERQRGNFPDRFSGHQFPNYSSELNVNALLLGDSALYLCASSLPLTAYEQYFGPGTRLTVT.

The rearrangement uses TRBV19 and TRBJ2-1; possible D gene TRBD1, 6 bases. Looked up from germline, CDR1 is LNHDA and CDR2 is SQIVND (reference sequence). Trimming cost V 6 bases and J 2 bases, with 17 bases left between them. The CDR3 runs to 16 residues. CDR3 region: CASRGNRDGAYNEQFF. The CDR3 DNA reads TGTGCCAGTAGGGGGAACAGGGATGGGGCCTACAATGAGCAGTTCTTC.

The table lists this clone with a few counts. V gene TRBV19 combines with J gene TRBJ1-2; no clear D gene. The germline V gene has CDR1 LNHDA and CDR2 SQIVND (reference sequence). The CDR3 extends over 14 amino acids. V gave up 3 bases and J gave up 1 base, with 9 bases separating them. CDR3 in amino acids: CASSIVSRNYGYTF. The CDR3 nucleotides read TGTGCCAGTAGTATTGTATCCCGTAACTATGGCTACACCTTC.

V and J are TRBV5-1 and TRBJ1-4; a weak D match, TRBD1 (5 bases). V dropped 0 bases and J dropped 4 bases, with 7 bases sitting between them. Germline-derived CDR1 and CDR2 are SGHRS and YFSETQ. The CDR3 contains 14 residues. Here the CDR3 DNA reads TGCGCCAGCAGCTTGGAGGGGATTAATGAAAAACTGTTTTTT. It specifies CASSLEGINEKLFF.

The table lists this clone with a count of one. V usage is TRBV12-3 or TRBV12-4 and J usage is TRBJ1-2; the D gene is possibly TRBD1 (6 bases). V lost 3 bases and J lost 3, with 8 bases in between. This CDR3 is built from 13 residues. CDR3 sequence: CASSFNRDYGYTF. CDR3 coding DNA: TGTGCCAGCAGTTTTAACAGGGACTATGGCTACACCTTC.

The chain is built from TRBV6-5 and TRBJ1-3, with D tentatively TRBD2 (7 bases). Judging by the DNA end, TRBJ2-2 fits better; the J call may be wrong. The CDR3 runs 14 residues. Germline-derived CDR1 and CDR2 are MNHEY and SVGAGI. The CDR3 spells CASSYLRGAGELFF. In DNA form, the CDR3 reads TGTGCCAGCAGTTACCTCCGGGGGGCTGGGGAGCTGTTTTTT.

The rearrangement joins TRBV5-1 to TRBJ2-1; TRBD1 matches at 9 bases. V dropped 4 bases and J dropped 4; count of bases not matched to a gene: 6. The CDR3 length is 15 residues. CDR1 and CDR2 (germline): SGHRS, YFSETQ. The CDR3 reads CASSPGQGTYNEQFF. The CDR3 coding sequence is TGCGCCAGCAGCCCGGGACAGGGAACATACAATGAGCAGTTCTTC.

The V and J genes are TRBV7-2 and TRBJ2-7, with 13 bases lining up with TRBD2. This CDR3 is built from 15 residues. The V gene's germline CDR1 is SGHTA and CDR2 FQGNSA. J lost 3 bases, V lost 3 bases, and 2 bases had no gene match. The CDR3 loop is CASSLTSGGRYEQYF. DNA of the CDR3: TGTGCCAGCAGCTTGACTAGCGGGGGGCGCTACGAGCAGTACTTC.

CDR3 coding DNA: TGCGCCAGCAGCCAAGATGAGGGAACGGTAGCTAACTATGGCTACACCTTC. The encoded protein is CASSQDEGTVANYGYTF. This rearrangement joins TRBV4-3 to TRBJ1-2, with D uncertain. This CDR3 is 17 amino acids long. CDR1 LGHNA and CDR2 YSLEER come from the germline V gene. The ends were cut back, 0 bases at V and 0 bases at J, with 14 bases in the middle.

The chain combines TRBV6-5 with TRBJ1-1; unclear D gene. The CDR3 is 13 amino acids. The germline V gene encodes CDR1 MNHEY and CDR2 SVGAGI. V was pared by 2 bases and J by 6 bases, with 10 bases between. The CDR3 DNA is TGTGCCAGCAGTTACCGCGGGATGGCTGAAGCTTTCTTT. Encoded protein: CASSYRGMAEAFF.

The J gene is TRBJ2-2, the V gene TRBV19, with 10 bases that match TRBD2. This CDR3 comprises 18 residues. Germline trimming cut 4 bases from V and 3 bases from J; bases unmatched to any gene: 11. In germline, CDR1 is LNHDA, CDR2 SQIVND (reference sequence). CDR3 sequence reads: CASSTTRGLAGDTGELFF. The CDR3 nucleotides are TGTGCCAGTAGTACCACCCGTGGGCTAGCGGGAGACACCGGGGAGCTGTTTTTT.

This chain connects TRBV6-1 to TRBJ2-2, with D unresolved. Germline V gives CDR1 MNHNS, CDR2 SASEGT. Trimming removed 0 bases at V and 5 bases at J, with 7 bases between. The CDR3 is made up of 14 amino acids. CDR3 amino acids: CASSEARNTGELFF. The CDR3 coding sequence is TGTGCCAGCAGTGAAGCGCGAAATACCGGGGAGCTGTTTTTT.